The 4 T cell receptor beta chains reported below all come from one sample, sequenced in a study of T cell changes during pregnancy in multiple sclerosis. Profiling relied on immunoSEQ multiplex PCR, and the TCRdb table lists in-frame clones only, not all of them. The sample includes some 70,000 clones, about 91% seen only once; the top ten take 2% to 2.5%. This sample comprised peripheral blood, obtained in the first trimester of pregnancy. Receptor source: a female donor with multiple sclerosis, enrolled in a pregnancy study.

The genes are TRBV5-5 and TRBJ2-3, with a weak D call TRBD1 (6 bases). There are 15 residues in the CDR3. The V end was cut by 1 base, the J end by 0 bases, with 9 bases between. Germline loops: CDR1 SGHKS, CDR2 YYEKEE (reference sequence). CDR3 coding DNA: TGTGCCAGCAGCTTGAGGGACACCAGCACAGATACGCAGTATTTT. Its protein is CASSLRDTSTDTQYF.

The CDR3 DNA reads TGTGCCAGCAGTTCCAACCGACAGGGGGCCGGTTCACCCCTCCACTTT. Its protein product is CASSSNRQGAGSPLHF. The rearrangement uses TRBV27 and TRBJ1-6, with 10 bases identical to TRBD1. The germline V gene has CDR1 MNHEY and CDR2 SMNVEV (reference sequence). The V segment lost 4 bases and the J segment 9 bases; nucleotides outside the gene matches: 9. This CDR3 region has 16 residues.

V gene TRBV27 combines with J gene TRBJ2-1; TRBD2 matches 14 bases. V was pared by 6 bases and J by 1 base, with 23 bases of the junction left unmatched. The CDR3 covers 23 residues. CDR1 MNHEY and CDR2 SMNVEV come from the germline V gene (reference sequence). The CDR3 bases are TGTGCCAGCAGCATCCTGCGGGGTCGGATGGGACTAGCGGGAGTAAGATCCTACAATGAGCAGTTCTTC. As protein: CASSILRGRMGLAGVRSYNEQFF.

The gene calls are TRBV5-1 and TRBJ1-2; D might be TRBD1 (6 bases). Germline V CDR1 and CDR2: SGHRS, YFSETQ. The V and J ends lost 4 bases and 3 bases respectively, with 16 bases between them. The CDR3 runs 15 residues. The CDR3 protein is CASSGGDWLDYGYTF. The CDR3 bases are TGCGCCAGCAGCGGGGGCGATTGGCTTGACTATGGCTACACCTTC.